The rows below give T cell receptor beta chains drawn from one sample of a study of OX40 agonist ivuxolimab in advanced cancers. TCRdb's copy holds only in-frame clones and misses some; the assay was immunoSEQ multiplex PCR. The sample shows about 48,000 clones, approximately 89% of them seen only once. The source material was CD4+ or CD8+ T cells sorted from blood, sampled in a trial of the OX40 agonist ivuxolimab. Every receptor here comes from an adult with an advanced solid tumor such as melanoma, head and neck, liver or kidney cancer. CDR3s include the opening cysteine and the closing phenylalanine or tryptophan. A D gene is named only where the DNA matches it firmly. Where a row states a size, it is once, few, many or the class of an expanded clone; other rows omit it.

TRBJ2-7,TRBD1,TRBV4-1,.,TGCGCCAGCAGCTGGGGACAGGGTTCCTACGAGCAGTACTTC,CASSWGQGSYEQYF
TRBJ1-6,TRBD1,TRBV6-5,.,TGTGCCAGCAGTTACTCGGGGACAGGGTTTTCACCCCTCCACTTT,CASSYSGTGFSPLHF
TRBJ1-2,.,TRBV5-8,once,TGTGCCAGCAGCGGACGTCTAAATGGCGGGTATGGCTACACCTTC,CASSGRLNGGYGYTF
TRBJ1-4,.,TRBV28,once,TGTGCCAGCAGCCCCGGGTCCGGACTGTTTTTT,CASSPGSGLFF
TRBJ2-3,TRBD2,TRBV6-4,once,TGTGCCAGCAGTGGCATAGGGACTAGCGATGGCACAGATACGCAGTATTTT,CASSGIGTSDGTDTQYF
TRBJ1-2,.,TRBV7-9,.,TGTGCCAGCAGCCCCGAGGGCCGCCAGGGACGAACCTTC,CASSPEGRQGRTF
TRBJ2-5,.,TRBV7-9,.,TGTGCCAGCAGCTTACTTGAGAGTTGGTCAATTCAAGAGACCCAGTACTTC,CASSLLESWSIQETQYF
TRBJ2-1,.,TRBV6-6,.,TGTGCCAGCAGTTACTCGATGTCAGGGGGGTTGAATGAGCAGTTCTTC,CASSYSMSGGLNEQFF
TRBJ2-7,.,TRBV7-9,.,TGTGCCAGCAGCTTCGGGGCATACTACGAGCAGTACTTC,CASSFGAYYEQYF
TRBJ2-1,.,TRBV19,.,TGTGCCAGTAGTATTGCCAGCTACTCCTACAATGAGCAGTTCTTC,CASSIASYSYNEQFF
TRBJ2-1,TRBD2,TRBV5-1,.,TGCGCCAGCAGCTCCGGACTAGCGGGAGCCAATGAGCAGTTCTTC,CASSSGLAGANEQFF
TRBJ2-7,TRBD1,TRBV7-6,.,TGTGCCAGCAGCTTGGCTGGGACAGGCCTTAACTCCTACGAGCAGTACTTC,CASSLAGTGLNSYEQYF
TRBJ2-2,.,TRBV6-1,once,TGTGCCAGCAGTGAAGGGGTTAGCGCAACCACCGGGGAGCTGTTTTTT,CASSEGVSATTGELFF
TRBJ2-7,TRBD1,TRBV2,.,TGTGCCAGCAGTCTTTCGCCGGGACAGGGATGGTACGAGCAGTACTTC,CASSLSPGQGWYEQYF
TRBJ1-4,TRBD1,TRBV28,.,TGTGCCAGCAGTCCGGGACAGGGAGGTGAAAAACTGTTTTTT,CASSPGQGGEKLFF
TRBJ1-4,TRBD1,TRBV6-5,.,TGTGCCAGCACCCCAACAGGGGTGGGGCAAAAACTGTTTTTT,CASTPTGVGQKLFF
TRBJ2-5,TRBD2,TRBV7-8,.,TGTGCCAGCAGCTTCGGCGGGGGGCTACAAGAGACCCAGTACTTC,CASSFGGGLQETQYF
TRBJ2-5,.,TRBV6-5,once,TGTGCCAGCAGTTACTCCGGCCTAGGGGTGGGTGGCCAGTACTTC,CASSYSGLGVGGQYF
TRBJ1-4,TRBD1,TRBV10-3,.,TGTGCCACCAGGGGACAGGCTGAAAAACTGTTTTTT,CATRGQAEKLFF
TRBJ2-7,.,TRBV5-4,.,TGTGCCAGCAGCTTCGGCGGGCGCTCCTACGAGCAGTACTTC,CASSFGGRSYEQYF
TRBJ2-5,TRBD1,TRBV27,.,TGTGCCAGCAAACTCCACAGGGGATACCAAGAGACCCAGTACTTC,CASKLHRGYQETQYF
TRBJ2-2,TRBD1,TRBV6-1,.,TGTGCCAGCAGTGAATTAGGGGGGACAGGTCGAACCGGGGAGCTGTTTTTT,CASSELGGTGRTGELFF
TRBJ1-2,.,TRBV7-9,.,TGTGCCAGCAGCTTAGTGGCCGGTAACTATGGCTACACCTTC,CASSLVAGNYGYTF
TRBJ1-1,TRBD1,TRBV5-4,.,TGTGCCAGCAGCTCTTGGACAGGGAGGGGGAACACTGAAGCTTTCTTT,CASSSWTGRGNTEAFF
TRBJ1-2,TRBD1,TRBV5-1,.,TGCGCCAGCAGCCCCCGGGACAGGGGCCCAGCTAACTATGGCTACACCTTC,CASSPRDRGPANYGYTF
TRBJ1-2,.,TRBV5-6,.,TGTGCCAGCAGTCTTTGGGGGGCCCTCATCGGCTACACCTTC,CASSLWGALIGYTF
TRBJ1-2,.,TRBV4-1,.,TGCGCCAGCAGCCAGGGAGGTGGCTACACCTTC,CASSQGGGYTF
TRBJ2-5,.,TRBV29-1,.,TGCAGCGTTGAAAAAGGGCCCCATCAAGAGACCCAGTACTTC,CSVEKGPHQETQYF
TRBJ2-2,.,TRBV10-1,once,TGCGCCAGCAGTGAGGCTAGGAAGCCCGGGGAGCTGTTTTTT,CASSEARKPGELFF
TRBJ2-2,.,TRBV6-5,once,TGTGCCAGCAGTTACGACGGTACCGGGGAGCTGTTTTTT,CASSYDGTGELFF
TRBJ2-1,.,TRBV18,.,TGTGCCAGCTCACCGAAAATAGCTGAACTCCAGTTCTTC,CASSPKIAELQFF
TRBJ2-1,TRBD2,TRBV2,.,TGTGCCAGCAGTGAAGCCAGCGGGGGGACCTACAATGAGCAGTTCTTC,CASSEASGGTYNEQFF
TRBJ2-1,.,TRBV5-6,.,TGTGCCAGCAAACTGGGGGTCAATGAGCAGTTCTTC,CASKLGVNEQFF
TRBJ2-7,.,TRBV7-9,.,TGTGCCAGCAGCTTAGGAGAGGGCCTTAAATACGAGCAGTACTTC,CASSLGEGLKYEQYF
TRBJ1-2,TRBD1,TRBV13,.,TGTGCCAGCAGCAAGACCGGGACAGACTATGGCTACACCTTC,CASSKTGTDYGYTF
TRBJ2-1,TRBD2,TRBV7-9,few,TGTGCCAGCCCCGAGCGGGAGGTTTCCTACAATGAGCAGTTCTTC,CASPEREVSYNEQFF
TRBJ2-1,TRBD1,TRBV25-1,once,TGTGCCAGCGGTTCAACAGGGGGCTCCTACAATGAGCAGTTCTTC,CASGSTGGSYNEQFF
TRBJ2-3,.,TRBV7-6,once,TGTGCCAGCAGTTCTTTTAGCACAGATACGCAGTATTTT,CASSSFSTDTQYF
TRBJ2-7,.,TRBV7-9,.,TGTGCCAGCAGCTTAGATATAGGTAACTCCTACGAGCAGTACTTC,CASSLDIGNSYEQYF
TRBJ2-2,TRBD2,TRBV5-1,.,TGCGCCAGCAGCTTGAGCGGTGCGACTTGGACTAGCGGTAACACCGGGGAGCTGTTTTTT,CASSLSGATWTSGNTGELFF
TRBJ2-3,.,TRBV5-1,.,TGCGCCAGCAGCCCGGGACCCAACACAGATACGCAGTATTTT,CASSPGPNTDTQYF
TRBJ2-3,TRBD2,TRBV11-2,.,TGTGCCAGCAGCTCGCTTAGCGGGGGGAGGGTAGATACGCAGTATTTT,CASSSLSGGRVDTQYF
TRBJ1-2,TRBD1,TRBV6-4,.,TGTGCCAGCAGTGACCGAGACAGGGTGAACCTCTATGGCTACACCTTC,CASSDRDRVNLYGYTF
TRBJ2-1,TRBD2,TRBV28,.,TGTGCCAGCAGACCGGGGGGGTTTGGCAATGAGCAGTTCTTC,CASRPGGFGNEQFF
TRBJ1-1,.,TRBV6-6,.,TGTGCCAGCAGTTCCCGGTGGGAGAACACTGAAGCTTTCTTT,CASSSRWENTEAFF
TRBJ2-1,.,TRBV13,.,TGTGCCAGCAGCTTAGCGGGAAACAATGAGCAGTTCTTC,CASSLAGNNEQFF
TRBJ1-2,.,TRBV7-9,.,TGTGCCAGCAGCTTGGCAGGGGCGGATGGCTACACCTTC,CASSLAGADGYTF
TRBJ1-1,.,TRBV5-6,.,TGTGCCAGCAGCCCCCGGGGTTTGCCTGAAGCTTTCTTT,CASSPRGLPEAFF
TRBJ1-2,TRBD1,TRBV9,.,TGTGCCAGCAGCGCTAGGGACAGGACTTATGGCTACACCTTC,CASSARDRTYGYTF
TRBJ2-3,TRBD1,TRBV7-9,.,TGTGCCAGCAGCTTAGCTAGCAGGGGGGATACGCAGTATTTT,CASSLASRGDTQYF
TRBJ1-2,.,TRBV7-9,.,TGTGCCAGCAGCTTATCAGCTAACTATGGCTACACCTTC,CASSLSANYGYTF
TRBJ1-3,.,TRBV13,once,TGTGCCAGCAGCTTACAGGGATCTGGAAACACCATATATTTT,CASSLQGSGNTIYF
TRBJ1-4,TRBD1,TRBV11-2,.,TGTGCCAGCAGCTTAGATCTATCAGGGGGACATGAAAAACTGTTTTTT,CASSLDLSGGHEKLFF
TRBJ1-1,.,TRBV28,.,TGTGCCAGCAGCCCAAGTGCGGCACTGAACACTGAAGCTTTCTTT,CASSPSAALNTEAFF
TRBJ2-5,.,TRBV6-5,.,TGTGCCAGCAGTTACTCTAGTTTGGCGATGGAGACCCAGTACTTC,CASSYSSLAMETQYF